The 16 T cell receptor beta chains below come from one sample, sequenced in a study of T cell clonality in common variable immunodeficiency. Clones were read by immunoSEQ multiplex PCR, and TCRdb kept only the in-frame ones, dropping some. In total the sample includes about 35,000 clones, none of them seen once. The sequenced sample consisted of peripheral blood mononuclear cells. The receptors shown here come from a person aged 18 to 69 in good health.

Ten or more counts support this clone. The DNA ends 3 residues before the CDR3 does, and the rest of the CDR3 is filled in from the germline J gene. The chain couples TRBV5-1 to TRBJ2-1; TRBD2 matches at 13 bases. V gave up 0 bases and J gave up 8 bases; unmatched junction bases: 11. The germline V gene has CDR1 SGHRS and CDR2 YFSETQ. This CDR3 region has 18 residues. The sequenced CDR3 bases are TGCGCCAGCAGCTTGGAGACAGGCGGGACTAGCGGGATCCATGAG. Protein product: CASSLETGGTSGIHE. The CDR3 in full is CASSLETGGTSGIHEQFF.

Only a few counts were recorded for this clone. Partial CDR3 DNA: TGTGCCAGCAGCCTGGACAGGGGCAATCAGCCG. Translating gives CASSLDRGNQP. The entire CDR3 is CASSLDRGNQPQYF. This chain uses TRBV7-9 with TRBJ2-3; 9 bases match TRBD1. The CDR3 end is not reached by the read, which stops 3 residues before it; the germline J gene fills it in. The length of the CDR3 is 14 residues. Germline CDR1 is SEHNR and CDR2 is FQNEAQ (reference sequence).

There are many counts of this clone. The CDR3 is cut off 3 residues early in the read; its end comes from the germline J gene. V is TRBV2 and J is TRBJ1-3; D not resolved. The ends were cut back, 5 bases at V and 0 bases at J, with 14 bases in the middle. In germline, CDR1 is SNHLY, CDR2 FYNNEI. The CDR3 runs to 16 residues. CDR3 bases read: TGTGCCAGCAGTTTTCCCCCTCAGAGCTCTGGAAACACC. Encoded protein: CASSFPPQSSGNT. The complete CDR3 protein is CASSFPPQSSGNTIYF.

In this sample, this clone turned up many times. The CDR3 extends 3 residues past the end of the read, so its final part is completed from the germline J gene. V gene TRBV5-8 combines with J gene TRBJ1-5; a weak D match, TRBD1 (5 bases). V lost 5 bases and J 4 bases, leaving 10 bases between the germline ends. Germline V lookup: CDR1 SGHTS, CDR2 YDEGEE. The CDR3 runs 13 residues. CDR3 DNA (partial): TGTGCCAGCAGAATAGCAGGGAATCAGCCC. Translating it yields CASRIAGNQP. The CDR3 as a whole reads CASRIAGNQPQHF. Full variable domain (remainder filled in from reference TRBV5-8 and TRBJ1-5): EAGVTQSPTHLIKTRGQQATLRCSPISGHTSVYWYQQALGLGLQFLLWYDEGEERNRGNFPPRFSGRQFPNYSSELNVNALELEDSALYLCASRIAGNQPQHFGDGTRLSIL.

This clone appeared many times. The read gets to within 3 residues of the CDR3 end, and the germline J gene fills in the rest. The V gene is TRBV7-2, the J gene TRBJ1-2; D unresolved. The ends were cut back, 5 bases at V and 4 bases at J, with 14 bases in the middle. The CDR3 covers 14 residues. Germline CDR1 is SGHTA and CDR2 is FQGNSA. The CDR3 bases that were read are TGTGCCAGCAGCCCTAGAAGGCTTAGCTATGGC. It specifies CASSPRRLSYG. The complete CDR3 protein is CASSPRRLSYGYTF.

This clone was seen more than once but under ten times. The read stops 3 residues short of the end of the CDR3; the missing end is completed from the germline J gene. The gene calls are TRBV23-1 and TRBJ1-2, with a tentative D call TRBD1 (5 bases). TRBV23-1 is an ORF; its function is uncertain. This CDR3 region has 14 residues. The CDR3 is CASSQSAGIYDYTF. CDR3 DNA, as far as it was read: TGCGCCAGCAGTCAATCAGCAGGGATCTACGAC.

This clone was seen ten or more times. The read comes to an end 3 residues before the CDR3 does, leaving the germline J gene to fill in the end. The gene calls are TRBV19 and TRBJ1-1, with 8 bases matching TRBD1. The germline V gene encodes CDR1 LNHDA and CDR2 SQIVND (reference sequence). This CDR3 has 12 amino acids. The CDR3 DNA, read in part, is TGTGCCAGTATCTATCGGACAGGGGAA. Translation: CASIYRTGE. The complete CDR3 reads CASIYRTGEAFF.

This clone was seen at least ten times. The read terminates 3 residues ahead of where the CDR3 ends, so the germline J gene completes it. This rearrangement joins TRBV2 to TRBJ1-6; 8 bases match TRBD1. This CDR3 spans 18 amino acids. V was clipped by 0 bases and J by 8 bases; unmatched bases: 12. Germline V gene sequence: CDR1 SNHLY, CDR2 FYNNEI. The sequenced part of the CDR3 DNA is TGTGCCAGCAGTGAAGCGCTCTGGACAGGGTTATTATATTCACCC. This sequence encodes CASSEALWTGLLYSP. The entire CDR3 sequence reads CASSEALWTGLLYSPLHF.

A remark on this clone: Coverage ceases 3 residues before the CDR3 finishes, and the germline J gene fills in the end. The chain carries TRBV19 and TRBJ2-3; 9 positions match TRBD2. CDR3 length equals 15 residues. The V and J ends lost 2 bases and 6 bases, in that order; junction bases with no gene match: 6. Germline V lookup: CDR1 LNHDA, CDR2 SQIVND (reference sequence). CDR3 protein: CASSIRRGGLDTQYF. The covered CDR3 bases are TGTGCCAGTAGTATACGGCGGGGGGGTCTGGATACG. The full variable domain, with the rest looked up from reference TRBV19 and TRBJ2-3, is DGGITQSPKYLFRKEGQNVTLSCEQNLNHDAMYWYRQDPGQGLRLIYYSQIVNDFQKGDIAEGYSVSREKKESFPLTVTSAQKNPTAFYLCASSIRRGGLDTQYFGPGTRLTVL.

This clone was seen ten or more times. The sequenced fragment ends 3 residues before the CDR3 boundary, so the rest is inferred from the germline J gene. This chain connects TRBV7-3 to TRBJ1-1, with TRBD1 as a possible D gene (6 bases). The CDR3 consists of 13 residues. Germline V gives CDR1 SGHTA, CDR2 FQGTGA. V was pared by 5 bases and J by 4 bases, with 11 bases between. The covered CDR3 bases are TGTGCCAGCAGCGAGGGGGGGGGCACTGAA. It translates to CASSEGGGTE. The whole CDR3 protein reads CASSEGGGTEAFF. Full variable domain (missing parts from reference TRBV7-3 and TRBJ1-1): GAGVSQTPSNKVTEKGKYVELRCDPISGHTALYWYRQSLGQGPEFLIYFQGTGAADDSGLPNDRFFAVRPEGSVSTLKIQRTERGDSAVYLCASSEGGGTEAFFGQGTRLTVV.

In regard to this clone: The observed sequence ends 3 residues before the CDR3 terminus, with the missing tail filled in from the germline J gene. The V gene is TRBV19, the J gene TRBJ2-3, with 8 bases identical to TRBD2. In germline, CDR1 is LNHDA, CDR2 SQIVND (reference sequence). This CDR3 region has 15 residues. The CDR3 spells CASSIGGGSNQPQYF. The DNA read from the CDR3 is TGTGCCAGTAGTATCGGGGGGGGTAGCAATCAGCCG.

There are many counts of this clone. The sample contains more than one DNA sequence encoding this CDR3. The CDR3 protein is CASSLNGDSGNTIYF. Incomplete CDR3 DNA: TGTGCCAGCTCACTTAACGGGGATTCTGGAAACACC. This chain connects TRBV18 to TRBJ1-3; no definite D call. The CDR3 is cut off 3 residues early in the read; its end comes from the germline J gene. Trimming cost V 4 bases and J 1 base, with 11 bases left between them. The CDR3 covers 15 residues. Per germline, CDR1 KGHSH and CDR2 LQKENI.

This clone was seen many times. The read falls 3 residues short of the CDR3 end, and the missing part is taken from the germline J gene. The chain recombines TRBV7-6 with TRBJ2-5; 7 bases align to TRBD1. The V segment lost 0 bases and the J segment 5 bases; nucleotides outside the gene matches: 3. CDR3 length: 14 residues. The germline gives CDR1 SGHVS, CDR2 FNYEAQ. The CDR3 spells CASSLATGTETQYF. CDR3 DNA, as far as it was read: TGTGCCAGCAGCTTAGCGACAGGGACCGAGACC.

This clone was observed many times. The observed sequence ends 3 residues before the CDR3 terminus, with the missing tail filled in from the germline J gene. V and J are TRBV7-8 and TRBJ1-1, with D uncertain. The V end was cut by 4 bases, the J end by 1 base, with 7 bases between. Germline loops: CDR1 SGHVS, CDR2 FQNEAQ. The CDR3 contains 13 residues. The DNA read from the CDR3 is TGTGCCAGCAGCTCCCACAAGAACACTGAA. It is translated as CASSSHKNTE. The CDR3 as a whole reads CASSSHKNTEAFF.

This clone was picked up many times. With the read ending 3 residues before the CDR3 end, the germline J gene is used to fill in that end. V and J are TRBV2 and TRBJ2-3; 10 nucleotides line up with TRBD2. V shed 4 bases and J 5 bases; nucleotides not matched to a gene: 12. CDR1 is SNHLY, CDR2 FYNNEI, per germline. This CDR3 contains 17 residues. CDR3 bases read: TGTGCCAGCAGTGTAGACCCAGCGGGAGGGGTAGGAGATACG. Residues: CASSVDPAGGVGDT. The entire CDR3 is CASSVDPAGGVGDTQYF.

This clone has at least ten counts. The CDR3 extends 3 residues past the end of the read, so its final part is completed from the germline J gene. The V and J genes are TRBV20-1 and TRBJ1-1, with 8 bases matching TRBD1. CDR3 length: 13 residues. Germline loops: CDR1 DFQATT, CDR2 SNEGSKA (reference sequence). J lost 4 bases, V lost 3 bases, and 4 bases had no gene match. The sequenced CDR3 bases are TGCAGTGCTAGGGTCAGGGGGCGCACTGAA. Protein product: CSARVRGRTE. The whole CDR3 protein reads CSARVRGRTEAFF.